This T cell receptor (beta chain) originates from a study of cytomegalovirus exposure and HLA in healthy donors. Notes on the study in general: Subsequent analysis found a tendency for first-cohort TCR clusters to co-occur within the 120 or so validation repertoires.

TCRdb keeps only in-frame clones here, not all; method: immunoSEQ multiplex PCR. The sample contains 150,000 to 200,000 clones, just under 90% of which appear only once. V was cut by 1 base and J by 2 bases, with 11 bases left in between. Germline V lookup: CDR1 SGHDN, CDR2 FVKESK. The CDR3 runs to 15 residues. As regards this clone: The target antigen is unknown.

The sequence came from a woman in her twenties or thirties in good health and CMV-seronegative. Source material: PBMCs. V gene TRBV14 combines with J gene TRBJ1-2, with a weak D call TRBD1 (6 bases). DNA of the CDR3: TGTGCCAGCAGCCAAGTCCGGGACAAAAACTATGGCTACACCTTC. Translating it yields CASSQVRDKNYGYTF.